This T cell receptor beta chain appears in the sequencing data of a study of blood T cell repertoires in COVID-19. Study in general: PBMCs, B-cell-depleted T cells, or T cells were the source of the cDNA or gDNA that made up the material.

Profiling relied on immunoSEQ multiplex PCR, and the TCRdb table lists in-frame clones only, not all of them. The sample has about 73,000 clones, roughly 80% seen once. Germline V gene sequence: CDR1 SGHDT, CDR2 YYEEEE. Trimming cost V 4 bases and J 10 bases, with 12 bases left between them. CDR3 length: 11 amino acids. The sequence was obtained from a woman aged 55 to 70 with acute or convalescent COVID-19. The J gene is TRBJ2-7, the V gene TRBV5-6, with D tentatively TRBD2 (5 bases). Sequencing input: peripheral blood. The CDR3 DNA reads TGTGCCAGCAGCGGAGGACTGGCTCAGTACTTC. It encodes CASSGGLAQYF.